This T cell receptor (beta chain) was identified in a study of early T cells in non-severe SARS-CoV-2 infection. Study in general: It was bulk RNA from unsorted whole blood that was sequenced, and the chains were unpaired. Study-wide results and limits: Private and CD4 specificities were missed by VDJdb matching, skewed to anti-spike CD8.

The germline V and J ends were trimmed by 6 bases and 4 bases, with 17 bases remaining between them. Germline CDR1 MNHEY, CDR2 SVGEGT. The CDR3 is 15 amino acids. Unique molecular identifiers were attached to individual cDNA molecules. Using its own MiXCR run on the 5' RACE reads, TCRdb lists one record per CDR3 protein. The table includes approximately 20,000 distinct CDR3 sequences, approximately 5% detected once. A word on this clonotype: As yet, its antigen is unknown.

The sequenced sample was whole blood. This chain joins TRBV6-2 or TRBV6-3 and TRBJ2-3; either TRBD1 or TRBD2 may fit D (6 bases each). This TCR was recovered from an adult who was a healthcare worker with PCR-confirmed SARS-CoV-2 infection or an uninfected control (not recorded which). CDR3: CASRLVGGLADTQYF. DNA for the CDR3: TGTGCCAGCAGGTTGGTGGGGGGCCTCGCAGATACGCAGTATTTT.